This T cell receptor (beta chain) was documented in a study of post-analysis software for immune sequencing data. At the level of the study: Relapsing-remitting, secondary progressive and progressive-relapsing multiple sclerosis were all included among the disease courses.

Prepared libraries of TCR beta cDNA carried unique molecular identifiers. Input populations of roughly 0.85 to 11 million T cells gave rise to about 480,000 cDNA molecules. TCRdb ran MiXCR on the PCR reads and lists one entry per CDR3 protein. The sample has approximately 770,000 distinct CDR3 sequences; approximately 44% are singletons. Worth noting for this clonotype: The target antigen is unknown.

Study-level findings and limits: Comparison with controls showed significantly lower normalized Chao1 diversity in multiple sclerosis patients. Relative to controls, patients had a few TRBV segments at higher frequency, with TRBV5-6, TRBV5-1 and TRBV20-1 among these.

This CDR3 has 17 residues. V shed 5 bases and J 6 bases; nucleotides not matched to a gene: 8. The V and J genes are TRBV12-3 or TRBV12-4 and TRBJ2-1, with 15 bases lining up with TRBD2. Sequencing was done on a sample of blood. This receptor was taken from a girl under 18 with multiple sclerosis. CDR3 in amino acids: CASSGRPGLAGGNEQFF. In nucleotides, the CDR3 is TGTGCCAGCAGTGGACGGCCGGGACTAGCGGGAGGCAATGAGCAGTTCTTC.